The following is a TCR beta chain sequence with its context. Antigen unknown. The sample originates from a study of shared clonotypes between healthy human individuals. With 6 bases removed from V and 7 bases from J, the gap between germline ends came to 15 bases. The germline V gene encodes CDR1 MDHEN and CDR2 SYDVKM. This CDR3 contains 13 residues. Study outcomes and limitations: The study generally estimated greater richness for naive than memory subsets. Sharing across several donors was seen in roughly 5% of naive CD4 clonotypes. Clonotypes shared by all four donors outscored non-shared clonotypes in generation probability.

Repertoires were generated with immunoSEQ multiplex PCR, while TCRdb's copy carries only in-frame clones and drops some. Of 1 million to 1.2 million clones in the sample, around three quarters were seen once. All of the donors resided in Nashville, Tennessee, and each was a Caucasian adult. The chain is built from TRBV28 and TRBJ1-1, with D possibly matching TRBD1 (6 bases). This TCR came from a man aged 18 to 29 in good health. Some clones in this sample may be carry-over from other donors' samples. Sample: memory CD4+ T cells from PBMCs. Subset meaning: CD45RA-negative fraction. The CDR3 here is CASRTGSGGEAFF. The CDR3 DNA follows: TGTGCCAGCAGAACAGGGTCCGGCGGTGAAGCTTTCTTT.